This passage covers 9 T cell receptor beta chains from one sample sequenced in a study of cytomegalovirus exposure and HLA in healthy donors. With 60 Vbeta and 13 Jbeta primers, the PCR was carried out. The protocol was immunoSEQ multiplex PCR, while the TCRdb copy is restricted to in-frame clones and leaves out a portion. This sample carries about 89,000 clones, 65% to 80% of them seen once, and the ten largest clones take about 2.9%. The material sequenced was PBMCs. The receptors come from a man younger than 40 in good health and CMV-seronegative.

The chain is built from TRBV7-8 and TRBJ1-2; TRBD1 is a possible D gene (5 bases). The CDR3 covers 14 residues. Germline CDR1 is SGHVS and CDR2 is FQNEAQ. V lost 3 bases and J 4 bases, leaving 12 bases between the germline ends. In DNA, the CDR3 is TGTGCCAGCAGCTTCGCCGGGGGAGGCTATGGCTACACCTTC. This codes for CASSFAGGGYGYTF. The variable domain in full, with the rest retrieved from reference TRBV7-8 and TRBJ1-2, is GAGVSQSPRYKVAKRGQDVALRCDPISGHVSLFWYQQALGQGPEFLTYFQNEAQLDKSGLPSDRFFAERPEGSVSTLKIQRTQQEDSAVYLCASSFAGGGYGYTFGSGTRLTVV.

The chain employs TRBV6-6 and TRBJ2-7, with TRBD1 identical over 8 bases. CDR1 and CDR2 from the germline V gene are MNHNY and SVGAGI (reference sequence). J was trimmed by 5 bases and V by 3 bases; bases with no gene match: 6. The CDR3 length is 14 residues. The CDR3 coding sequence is TGTGCCAGCAGTTATTTCACAGGGGGAAACGAGCAGTACTTC. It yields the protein CASSYFTGGNEQYF.

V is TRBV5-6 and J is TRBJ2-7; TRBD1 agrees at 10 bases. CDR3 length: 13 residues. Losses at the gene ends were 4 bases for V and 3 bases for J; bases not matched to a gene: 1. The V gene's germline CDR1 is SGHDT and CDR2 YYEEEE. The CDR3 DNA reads TGTGCCAGCAGCGGGGACAGGGGCTACGAGCAGTACTTC. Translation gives CASSGDRGYEQYF.

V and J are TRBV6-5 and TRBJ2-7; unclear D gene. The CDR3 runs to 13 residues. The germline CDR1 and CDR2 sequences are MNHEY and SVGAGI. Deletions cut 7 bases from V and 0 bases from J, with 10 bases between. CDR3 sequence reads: CASMSQLSYEQYF. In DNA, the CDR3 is TGTGCCAGCATGTCACAGCTCTCCTACGAGCAGTACTTC.

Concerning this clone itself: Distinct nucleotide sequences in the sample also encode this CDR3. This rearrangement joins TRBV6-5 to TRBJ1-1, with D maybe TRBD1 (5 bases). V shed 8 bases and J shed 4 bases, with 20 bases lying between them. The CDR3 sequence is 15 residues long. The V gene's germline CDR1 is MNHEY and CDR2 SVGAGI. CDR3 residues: CASFKPSPGGTEAFF. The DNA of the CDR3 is TGTGCCAGCTTTAAACCCTCCCCGGGGGGCACTGAAGCTTTCTTT.

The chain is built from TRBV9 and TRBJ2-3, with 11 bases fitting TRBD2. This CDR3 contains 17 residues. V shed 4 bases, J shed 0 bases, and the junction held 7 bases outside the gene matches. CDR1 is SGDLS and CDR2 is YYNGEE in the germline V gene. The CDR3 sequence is CASSQGLAGPSTDTQYF. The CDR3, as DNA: TGTGCCAGCAGCCAAGGACTAGCGGGTCCTAGCACAGATACGCAGTATTTT.

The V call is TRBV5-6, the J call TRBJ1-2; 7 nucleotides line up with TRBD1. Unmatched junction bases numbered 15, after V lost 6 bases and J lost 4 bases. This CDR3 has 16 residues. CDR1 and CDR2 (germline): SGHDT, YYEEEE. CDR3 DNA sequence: TGTGCCAGCACCTCGGGAGGGGACAGAGATCTCTATGGCTACACCTTC. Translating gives CASTSGGDRDLYGYTF. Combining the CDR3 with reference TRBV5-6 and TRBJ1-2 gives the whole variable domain DAGVTQSPTHLIKTRGQQVTLRCSPKSGHDTVSWYQQALGQGPQFIFQYYEEEERQRGNFPDRFSGHQFPNYSSELNVNALLLGDSALYLCASTSGGDRDLYGYTFGSGTRLTVV.

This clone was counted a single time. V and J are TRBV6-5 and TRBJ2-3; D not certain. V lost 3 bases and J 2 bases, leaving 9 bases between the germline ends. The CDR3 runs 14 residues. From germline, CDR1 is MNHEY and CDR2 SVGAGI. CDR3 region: CASSYWAHTDTQYF. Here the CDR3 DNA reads TGTGCCAGCAGTTATTGGGCCCACACAGATACGCAGTATTTT.

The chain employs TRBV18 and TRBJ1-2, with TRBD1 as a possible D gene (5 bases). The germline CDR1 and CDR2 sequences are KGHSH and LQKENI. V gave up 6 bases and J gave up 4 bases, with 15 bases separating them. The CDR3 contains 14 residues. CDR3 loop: CASSLTGESYGYTF. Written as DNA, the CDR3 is TGTGCCAGCTCGCTTACAGGCGAAAGCTATGGCTACACCTTC.